Listed below are T cell receptor beta chains from one sample, sequenced in a study of Ad26.COV2.S vaccination and SARS-CoV-2 variants. Data came from immunoSEQ multiplex PCR; TCRdb stores just in-frame clones and leaves some out. The data hold fewer than 300,000 clones, with around 87% observed a single time. Sample: peripheral blood, taken in a trial of Ad26.COV2.S vaccine versus placebo. Receptor source: a person between 18 and 59 years old who received the Ad26.COV2.S COVID-19 vaccine or a placebo. Both conserved end residues are part of each CDR3.

>TRBJ1-1|TRBV19
CASSDSLNTEAFF
>TRBJ2-7|TRBV20-1
CSAPREGVPYF
>TRBJ1-5|TRBV19
CASSPGTAEGRPQHF
>TRBJ1-1|TRBV6-1
CASSDRVKSTEAFF
>TRBJ2-1|TRBV7-3
CASSLRPSGGYNEQFF
>TRBJ1-3|TRBV5-1
CASSLAPGTGVEGNTIYF
>TRBJ2-7|TRBV6-1
CASSELQGVLYEQYF
>TRBJ1-6|TRBV7-6
CASSSGVDSNSPLHF
>TRBJ2-7|TRBV6-5
CASSYSSDRGTYEQYF
>TRBJ1-5|TRBV3-1/TRBV3-2
CASSPGTGIQPQHF
>TRBJ2-5|TRBV27
CASSFSPGGETQYF
>TRBJ2-7|TRBV6-5
CASSYSGTYYEQYF
>TRBJ2-7|TRBV20-1
CSATRAYEQYF
>TRBJ2-3|TRBV9
CASSVGSSSADTQYF
>TRBJ2-2|TRBV5-5
CASSLLQTGELFF
>TRBJ2-3|TRBV6-4
CASSDGSGITDTQYF
>TRBJ1-6|TRBV5-1
CASSLVDRNYSPLHF
>TRBJ1-1|TRBV23-1
CASSQSQDRGFAFF
>TRBJ1-5|TRBV14
CASSLGGRPQHF
>TRBJ2-7|TRBV5-6
CASSLAGGPDYEQYF
>TRBJ1-4|TRBV30
CAWSPGSGGEKLFF
>TRBJ2-5|TRBV29-1
CSVERGRWETQYF
>TRBJ2-7|TRBV7-9
CASSLGINEQYF
>TRBJ2-1|TRBV6-5
CASSYDLAGAYNEQFF
>TRBJ2-7|TRBV6-5
CASSGQAGYEQYF
>TRBJ1-2|TRBV2
CASRPGQLYGYTF
>TRBJ1-6|TRBV5-1
CASSPDTLYNSPLHF
>TRBJ1-4|TRBV9
CASSPQSNEKLFF